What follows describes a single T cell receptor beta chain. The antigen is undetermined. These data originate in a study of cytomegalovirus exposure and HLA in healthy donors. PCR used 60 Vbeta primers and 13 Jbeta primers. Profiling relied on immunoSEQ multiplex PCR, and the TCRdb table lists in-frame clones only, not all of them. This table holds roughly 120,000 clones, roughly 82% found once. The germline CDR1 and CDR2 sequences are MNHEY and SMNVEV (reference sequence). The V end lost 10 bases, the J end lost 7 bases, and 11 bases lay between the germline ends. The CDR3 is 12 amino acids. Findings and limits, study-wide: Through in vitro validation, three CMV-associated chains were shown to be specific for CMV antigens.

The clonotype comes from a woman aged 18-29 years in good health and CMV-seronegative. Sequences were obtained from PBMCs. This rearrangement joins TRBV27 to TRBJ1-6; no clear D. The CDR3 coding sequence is TGTGCCACCGGGATGGGAAATTCACCCCTCCACTTT. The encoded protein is CATGMGNSPLHF.